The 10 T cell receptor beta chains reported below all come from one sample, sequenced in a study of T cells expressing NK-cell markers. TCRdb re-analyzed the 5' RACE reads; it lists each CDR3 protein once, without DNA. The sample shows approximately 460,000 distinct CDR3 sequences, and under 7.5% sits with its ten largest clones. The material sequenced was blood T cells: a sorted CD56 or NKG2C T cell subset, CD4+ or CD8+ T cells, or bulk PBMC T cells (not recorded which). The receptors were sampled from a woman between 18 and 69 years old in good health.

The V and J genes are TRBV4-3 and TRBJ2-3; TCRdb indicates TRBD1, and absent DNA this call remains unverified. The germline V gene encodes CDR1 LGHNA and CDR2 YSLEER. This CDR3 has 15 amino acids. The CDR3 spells CASGDGTGFPDTQYF.

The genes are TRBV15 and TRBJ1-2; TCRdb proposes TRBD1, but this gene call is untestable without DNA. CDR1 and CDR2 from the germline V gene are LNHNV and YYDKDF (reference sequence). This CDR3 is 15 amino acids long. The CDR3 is CATSTPGTVIYGYTF.

The CDR3: CASSFETVSYEQYF. This chain links TRBV12-3 or TRBV12-4 with TRBJ2-7. This CDR3 is built from 14 residues.

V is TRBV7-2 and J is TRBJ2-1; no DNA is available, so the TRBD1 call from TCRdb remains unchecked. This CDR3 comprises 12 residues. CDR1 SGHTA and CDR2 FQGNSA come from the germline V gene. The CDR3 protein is CASSLVQGSQFF.

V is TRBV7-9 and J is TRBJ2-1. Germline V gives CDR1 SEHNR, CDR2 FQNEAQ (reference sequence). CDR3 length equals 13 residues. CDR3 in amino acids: CADDGSSYNEQFF.

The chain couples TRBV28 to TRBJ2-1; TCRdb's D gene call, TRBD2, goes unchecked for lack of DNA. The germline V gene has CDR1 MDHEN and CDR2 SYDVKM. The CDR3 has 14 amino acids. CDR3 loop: CAIHSGSLDNEQFF. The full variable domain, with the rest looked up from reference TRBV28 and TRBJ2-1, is DVKVTQSSRYLVKRTGEKVFLECVQDMDHENMFWYRQDPGLGLRLIYFSYDVKMKEKGDIPEGYSVSREKKERFSLILESASTNQTSMYLCAIHSGSLDNEQFFGPGTRLTVL.

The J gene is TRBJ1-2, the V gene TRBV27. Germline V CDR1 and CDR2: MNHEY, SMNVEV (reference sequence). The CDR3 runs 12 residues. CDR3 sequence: CASQREPYGYTF.

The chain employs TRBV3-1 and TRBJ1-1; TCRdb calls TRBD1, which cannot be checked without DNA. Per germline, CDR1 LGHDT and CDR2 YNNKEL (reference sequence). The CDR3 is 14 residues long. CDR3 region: CASSQEWATSRAFF.

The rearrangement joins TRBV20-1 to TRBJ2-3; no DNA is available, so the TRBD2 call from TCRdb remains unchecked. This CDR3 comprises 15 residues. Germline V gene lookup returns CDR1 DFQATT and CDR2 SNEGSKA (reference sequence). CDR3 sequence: CSARRLAGVQDTQYF.

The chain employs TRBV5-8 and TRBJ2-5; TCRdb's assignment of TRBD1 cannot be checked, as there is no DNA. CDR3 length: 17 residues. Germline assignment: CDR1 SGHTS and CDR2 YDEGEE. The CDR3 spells CASSLAPLTGGQETQYF.